The rows below give T cell receptor beta chains drawn from one sample of a study of cytomegalovirus exposure and HLA in healthy donors. TCRdb's copy holds only in-frame clones and misses some; the assay was immunoSEQ multiplex PCR. The sample holds around 200,000 clones, around 80% seen once. Sequencing was carried out using PBMCs. These receptors originate from a woman aged 60 to 75 in good health and CMV-seropositive. Each CDR3 is given with its conserved first and last residue. A D gene is named only where the DNA matches it firmly.

>TRBV7-9|TRBD2|TRBJ2-1
CSSSSFGAGGTYNEQFF
>TRBV6-5|-|TRBJ2-7
CASSYSARVSYEQYF
>TRBV18|-|TRBJ1-5
CASSPGQGNQPQHF
>TRBV7-9|-|TRBJ2-7
CASSFGGGVQYEQYF
>TRBV29-1|-|TRBJ2-2
CSVRVGQDTGELFF
>TRBV6-1|TRBD2|TRBJ2-4
CASSALAGGPRAKNIQYF
>TRBV5-6|-|TRBJ2-7
CASSPRHLYEQYF
>TRBV10-3|TRBD1|TRBJ2-6
CAISKPGGAGANGLTF
>TRBV5-1|TRBD1|TRBJ1-1
CASSLGPGGTEAFF
>TRBV6-4|TRBD1|TRBJ2-2
CASRPQGADGELFF
>TRBV15|-|TRBJ1-1
CATSRDQTALGTEAFF
>TRBV13|-|TRBJ2-3
CASSLRGGADTQYF
>TRBV11-2|-|TRBJ2-5
CASSLSGGEIQETQYF
>TRBV25-1|TRBD1|TRBJ1-2
CASSDTGGYNGYTF
>TRBV19|-|TRBJ1-1
CASHKSVTSGNGTEAFF
>TRBV2|-|TRBJ2-5
CASVKGQTQETQYF
>TRBV4-2|TRBD1|TRBJ2-2
CASSQGRQGKWVGELFF
>TRBV5-4|TRBD1|TRBJ2-7
CASGDRAVQVQYF
>TRBV7-2|-|TRBJ1-5
CASSLEAGSNQPQHF
>TRBV25-1|TRBD1|TRBJ1-2
CASSEPGTGDGYTF
>TRBV28|TRBD1|TRBJ2-3
CASSLGGQGTDTQYF
>TRBV18|TRBD2|TRBJ2-7
CASSPSPGRGGSYEQYF
>TRBV5-1|-|TRBJ1-2
CASSSAKRGRGLYGYTF
>TRBV6-6|TRBD1|TRBJ2-5
CASSPLAGQGIETQYF
>TRBV18|TRBD1|TRBJ1-1
CASSPMTGAMNTEAFF
>TRBV7-2|-|TRBJ2-7
CASSSDYFSYEQYF
>TRBV2|-|TRBJ1-5
CASKGVRLIGNQPQHF
>TRBV27|-|TRBJ2-4
CASSLSALLAKNSQYF
>TRBV9|TRBD2|TRBJ2-1
CASSEGKRGGAYNEQFF
>TRBV5-4|TRBD1|TRBJ2-2
CASSGWGQTKMDTGELFF
>TRBV9|-|TRBJ1-4
CASSVGSNNEKLFF
>TRBV4-3|-|TRBJ1-1
CASSQRGNEAFF
>TRBV14|-|TRBJ1-4
CASSPYRAGNEKLFF
>TRBV28|TRBD2|TRBJ2-1
CASSPGLAVYNEQFF
>TRBV7-2|-|TRBJ1-2
CASSFGTLWSSDYGYTF
>TRBV30|-|TRBJ1-5
CAWSTGNFPQHF
>TRBV9|TRBD1|TRBJ2-5
CASSVVPDRATQYF
>TRBV5-1|-|TRBJ2-5
CASSGSRTGETQYF
>TRBV7-8|-|TRBJ2-5
CASSYPGKETQYF
>TRBV5-1|TRBD2|TRBJ2-3
CASSVTSGATDTQYF
>TRBV10-3|TRBD1|TRBJ2-2
CAIRRTGGNTGELFF
>TRBV2|TRBD1|TRBJ2-1
CASGAFGTGGQKQFF
>TRBV5-1|-|-
CASSVTGSNEQYF
>TRBV9|-|TRBJ1-4
CASSTGRGEKLFF
>TRBV7-3|TRBD2|TRBJ2-3
CASSEGLAGAKTDTQYF
>TRBV6-5|TRBD2|TRBJ2-3
CASSAGVPDTQYF
>TRBV11-3|-|TRBJ2-2
CASSLDPGRGQELFF
>TRBV5-1|-|TRBJ2-2
CASSPDRPNTGELFF
>TRBV18|-|TRBJ1-1
CASSPGQNTEAFF
>TRBV7-9|TRBD2|TRBJ2-7
CASSPFMSGRYEQYF
>TRBV28|-|TRBJ1-2
CASSLAGGGGYTF
>TRBV27|TRBD1|TRBJ2-5
CASSSTSGGRGETQYF
>TRBV29-1|-|TRBJ2-3
CSVEGLAPMTDTQYF
>TRBV14|TRBD2|TRBJ2-5
CASSPWTSGRLTETQYF
>TRBV18|TRBD1|TRBJ1-4
CASSQIDRGTNEKLFF
>TRBV30|-|TRBJ1-2
CAWTLANYGYTF
>TRBV7-8|-|TRBJ2-2
CASSFREGTGELFF
>TRBV18|-|TRBJ2-2
CASSRSSEANTGELFF
>TRBV27|-|TRBJ1-1
CASSLGLLNTEAFF
>TRBV5-1|TRBD1|TRBJ1-3
CASSLDPPGQFSGNTIYF